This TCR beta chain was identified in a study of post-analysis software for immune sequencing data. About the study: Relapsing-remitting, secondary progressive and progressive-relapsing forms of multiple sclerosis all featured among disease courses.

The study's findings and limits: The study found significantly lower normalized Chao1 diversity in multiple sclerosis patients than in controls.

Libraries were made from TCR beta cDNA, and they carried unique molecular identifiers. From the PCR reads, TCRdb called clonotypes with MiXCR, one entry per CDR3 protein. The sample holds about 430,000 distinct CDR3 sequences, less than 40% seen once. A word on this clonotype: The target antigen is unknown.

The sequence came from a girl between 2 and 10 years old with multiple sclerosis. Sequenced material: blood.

For the CDR3, the DNA is TGTGCCAGCAGCCCCGGGGGGGGACTATCCTACGAGCAGTACTTC. It codes for CASSPGGGLSYEQYF. The rearrangement links TRBV11-3 to TRBJ2-5; 8 nucleotides line up with TRBD2. The J call is in doubt because the DNA end fits TRBJ2-7 better. The CDR3 spans 15 residues. Germline V CDR1 and CDR2: SGHNT, YENEEA.